This section outlines one T cell receptor (beta chain) sequence together with its context. Its antigen is not identified. This sample was taken from a study of shared clonotypes between healthy human individuals. Study as a whole: Each donor's CD8 memory used one plate, CD8 naive two, each CD4 subset three. General study findings and limits: Generation probability values for non-shared clonotypes were lower than those for clonotypes shared by all four donors. The naive CD4 repertoires of a few donors were compared, and approximately 5.3% of clonotypes were shared.

The CDR3 extends over 13 amino acids. CDR1 is MDHEN, CDR2 SYDVKM, per germline. With 6 bases removed from V and 7 bases from J, the gap between germline ends came to 12 bases. The protocol was immunoSEQ multiplex PCR, while the TCRdb copy is restricted to in-frame clones and leaves out a portion. The sample lists about 2.4 million clones, 93% occurring once. Naive CD45RA+ and memory CD45RA-negative subsets were split from CD4+ cells. This TCR came from a man younger than 35 in good health. Some clones in this sample may be carry-over from other donors' samples. Sequencing input: naive CD4+ T cells from PBMCs. Subset defined: CD45RA+ positively selected. V is TRBV28 and J is TRBJ1-4; D perhaps matches TRBD1 (5 bases). This CDR3 is CASRRGLIEKLFF. In DNA form, the CDR3 reads TGTGCCAGCAGACGGGGACTGATTGAAAAACTGTTTTTT. The whole variable domain, remainder taken from reference TRBV28 and TRBJ1-4, is DVKVTQSSRYLVKRTGEKVFLECVQDMDHENMFWYRQDPGLGLRLIYFSYDVKMKEKGDIPEGYSVSREKKERFSLILESASTNQTSMYLCASRRGLIEKLFFGSGTQLSVL.